What follows describes a single T cell receptor beta chain. Its target is unknown. Deletions cut 3 bases from V and 0 bases from J, with 15 bases between. Germline CDR1 reads LNHDA; CDR2 reads SQIVND (reference sequence). CDR3 length: 16 residues. 60 Vbeta and 13 Jbeta primers were used in PCR. Profiled with immunoSEQ multiplex PCR; TCRdb holds only in-frame clones, not every one. The sample has over 120,000 clones, around 10% seen once. The record originates from a study of cytomegalovirus exposure and HLA in healthy donors. Study-wide background: One earlier analysis, a look at about 179 million T cells, found roughly 110 million unique TCR beta sequences. Study results and caveats: Within an earlier analysis, most TCR beta V segments proved productive either about 87% or about 30% of the time. The Asian-associated ancestry cluster reportedly had fewer N-insertions than the approximately 700-donor mean in a later analysis. In a later analysis, most CMV-associated TCR beta chains appeared HLA-restricted.

The sample was PBMCs. This clonotype was obtained from a man aged 50 to 60 in good health and CMV-seronegative. The genes are TRBV19 and TRBJ2-7; TRBD1 is a possible D gene (6 bases). The CDR3 DNA reads TGTGCCAGTAGTATTTGGGGGCAGGGGACCTCCTACGAGCAGTACTTC. Protein product: CASSIWGQGTSYEQYF.